The 5 T cell receptor beta chains below were found in one sample sequenced in a study of control samples from healthy donors and cancer patients. Here immunoSEQ multiplex PCR was the method, and the copy in TCRdb shows in-frame clones only, minus some. The table has some 130,000 clones, under 95% seen once; the top ten hold approximately 1.7%. Material: PBMCs. All receptors derive from a man aged 45-60 years with head and neck cancer.

V and J are TRBV27 and TRBJ1-5, with TRBD1 identical over 7 bases. Germline V gives CDR1 MNHEY, CDR2 SMNVEV (reference sequence). The length of the CDR3 is 15 residues. V shed 8 bases and J 4 bases; nucleotides not matched to a gene: 11. Here the CDR3 reads CASSLQGVLNQPQHF. The CDR3 region has the DNA TGTGCCAGCTCCCTGCAGGGGGTGTTAAATCAGCCCCAGCATTTT.

This chain links TRBV18 with TRBJ2-1; D may be TRBD2 (5 bases). The germline gives CDR1 KGHSH, CDR2 LQKENI. This CDR3 is 14 amino acids long. The V and J ends lost 1 base and 6 bases respectively, with 10 bases between them. The CDR3 sequence: CASSPQKEGNEQFF. For the CDR3, the DNA is TGTGCCAGCTCACCACAAAAAGAGGGCAATGAGCAGTTCTTC.

This clone was seen only once. The gene calls are TRBV28 and TRBJ1-5; no clear D. The CDR3 has 14 residues. Trimming took 3 bases from V and 0 from J, leaving 6 bases between them. The germline V gene has CDR1 MDHEN and CDR2 SYDVKM. The CDR3, as DNA: TGTGCCAGCAGTTTTCTGCATAGCAATCAGCCCCAGCATTTT. Translated: CASSFLHSNQPQHF.

The gene calls are TRBV12-3 or TRBV12-4 and TRBJ1-2, with D hard to call. The CDR3 covers 13 residues. Trimming took 2 bases from V and 6 from J, leaving 10 bases between them. CDR3 loop: CASSLHSSNGYTF. CDR3 in DNA: TGTGCCAGCAGTTTACACAGTTCCAATGGCTACACCTTC.

The sample holds one count of this clone. This sequence joins TRBV19 and TRBJ1-2; maybe TRBD1 (5 bases). Germline loops: CDR1 LNHDA, CDR2 SQIVND (reference sequence). This CDR3 contains 14 residues. Trimming cost V 6 bases and J 4 bases, with 15 bases left between them. The CDR3 protein is CASRGLHSPYGYTF. The CDR3 bases are TGTGCCAGTAGGGGGCTGCACTCGCCCTATGGCTACACCTTC.